This passage covers 29 T cell receptor beta chains from one sample sequenced in a study of OX40 agonist ivuxolimab in advanced cancers. Measured with immunoSEQ multiplex PCR; TCRdb has only the in-frame clones, and not every one. The sample has approximately 75,000 clones, about nine tenths seen once. The starting material was CD4+ or CD8+ T cells sorted from blood, obtained in a trial of the OX40 agonist ivuxolimab. Receptors were obtained from an adult with an advanced solid tumor such as melanoma, head and neck, liver or kidney cancer.

The CDR3 here is CASSWGRGYNEKLFF. The CDR3 nucleotides read TGTGCCAGCAGTTGGGGGCGCGGGTATAATGAAAAACTGTTTTTT. The chain is built from TRBV6-6 and TRBJ1-4; D is perhaps TRBD1 (6 bases). Per germline, CDR1 MNHNY and CDR2 SVGAGI (reference sequence). The ends were cut back, 4 bases at V and 4 bases at J, with 13 bases in the middle. This CDR3 spans 15 amino acids.

V and J are TRBV7-9 and TRBJ2-4; 10 nucleotides agree with TRBD1. This CDR3 contains 15 residues. Trimming removed 5 bases from V and 6 bases from J; junction bases left unmatched: 7. The germline CDR1 and CDR2 sequences are SEHNR and FQNEAQ (reference sequence). CDR3 amino acids: CASSERTGGSNIQYF. CDR3 in DNA: TGTGCCAGCAGCGAACGGACAGGGGGTTCAAACATTCAGTACTTC.

V gene TRBV7-3 combines with J gene TRBJ1-6; no reliable D call. Germline assignment: CDR1 SGHTA and CDR2 FQGTGA. Between the trimmed V and J ends, which lost 2 bases and 5 bases, there was a span of 7 bases. The CDR3 runs 14 residues. The CDR3 loop reads CASSLRNNNSPLHF. Here the CDR3 DNA reads TGTGCCAGCAGCTTACGGAACAATAATTCACCCCTCCACTTT.

The chain recombines TRBV6-5 with TRBJ2-5, with 12 bases matching TRBD2. The CDR3 sequence is 15 residues long. V lost 6 bases, J lost 1 base, and 3 bases stayed unmatched. The germline CDR1 and CDR2 sequences are MNHEY and SVGAGI. CDR3 residues: CASSRTSGAQETQYF. CDR3 DNA: TGTGCCAGCAGCCGGACTAGCGGGGCCCAAGAGACCCAGTACTTC.

This chain links TRBV28 with TRBJ1-2; 10 nucleotides match TRBD1. The junction had 7 bases not matched to a gene; V was cut back by 7 bases and J by 2 bases. The germline V gene has CDR1 MDHEN and CDR2 SYDVKM. CDR3 length: 15 residues. The CDR3 region is CASNGGGQGNYGYTF. The CDR3 DNA reads TGTGCCAGCAATGGTGGGGGACAGGGGAACTATGGCTACACCTTC.

The chain carries TRBV29-1 and TRBJ2-2; TRBD1 matches at 8 bases. V shed 7 bases, J shed 0 bases, and the junction held 1 base outside the gene matches. The V gene's germline CDR1 is SQVTM and CDR2 ANQGSEA. The CDR3 covers 13 residues. CDR3 sequence: CSAGQANTGELFF. The CDR3 nucleotides read TGCAGCGCGGGACAGGCGAACACCGGGGAGCTGTTTTTT.

The chain is built from TRBV15 and TRBJ2-4; D is unclear. Germline V gives CDR1 LNHNV, CDR2 YYDKDF (reference sequence). Trimming took 5 bases from V and 1 from J, leaving 15 bases between them. The CDR3 is made up of 16 amino acids. This CDR3 is CATSGPRVLAKNIQYF. DNA of the CDR3: TGTGCCACCAGCGGGCCCAGAGTTTTGGCCAAAAACATTCAGTACTTC.

The rearrangement links TRBV19 to TRBJ1-3, with D hard to call. The germline V gene encodes CDR1 LNHDA and CDR2 SQIVND (reference sequence). This CDR3 region has 16 residues. V dropped 4 bases and J dropped 0 bases, with 13 bases sitting between them. The CDR3 DNA sequence: TGTGCCAGTAGTACCGTTTGGCTGGCCTCTGGAAACACCATATATTTT. Translating gives CASSTVWLASGNTIYF.

This clone was observed a few times. This sequence joins TRBV6-5 and TRBJ1-1; TRBD1 is a possible D gene (5 bases). CDR3 length equals 12 residues. Trimming removed 4 bases at V and 7 bases at J, with 10 bases between. Germline CDR1 MNHEY, CDR2 SVGAGI. CDR3 sequence reads: CASSSTTGEAFF. In nucleotides, the CDR3 is TGTGCCAGCAGTTCGACTACAGGTGAAGCTTTCTTT.

The V gene is TRBV2, the J gene TRBJ2-1; possibly TRBD1 for D (7 bases). CDR3 length equals 15 residues. Deletions cut 5 bases from V and 4 bases from J, with 15 bases between. Germline assignment: CDR1 SNHLY and CDR2 FYNNEI. In DNA form, the CDR3 reads TGTGCCAGCAGTCAAGGACAGGCGGGGTACAATGAGCAGTTCTTC. Translating it yields CASSQGQAGYNEQFF.

This chain uses TRBV28 with TRBJ1-4; 11 bases line up with TRBD1. V gave up 6 bases and J gave up 14 bases; unmatched junction bases: 14. The CDR3 sequence is 15 residues long. Germline V lookup: CDR1 MDHEN, CDR2 SYDVKM. The CDR3 is CASSPGWTGGLGLFF. The DNA of the CDR3 is TGTGCCAGCAGCCCCGGTTGGACAGGGGGCTTAGGGCTGTTTTTT.

The gene calls are TRBV6-5 and TRBJ2-4; 8 bases line up with TRBD1. Germline V gene data show CDR1 as MNHEY and CDR2 as SVGAGI. CDR3 size: 14 residues. Trimming took 5 bases from V and 9 from J; bases not matched to a gene: 9. The CDR3 region is CASSPTGVPSIQYF. The CDR3 region has the DNA TGTGCCAGCAGTCCGACAGGGGTACCGAGCATTCAGTACTTC.

The chain uses TRBV2 and TRBJ2-7, with a weak D call TRBD1 (6 bases). This CDR3 contains 12 residues. Per the germline V gene, CDR1 is SNHLY and CDR2 is FYNNEI. The V and J ends lost 6 bases and 2 bases respectively, with 8 bases between them. The CDR3 reads CASSRGPYEQYF. CDR3 nucleotide sequence: TGTGCCAGCAGCAGGGGCCCCTACGAGCAGTACTTC. The full variable domain, in which reference TRBV2 and TRBJ2-7 provide the parts outside the CDR3, is EPEVTQTPSHQVTQMGQEVILRCVPISNHLYFYWYRQILGQKVEFLVSFYNNEISEKSEIFDDQFSVERPDGSNFTLKIRSTKLEDSAMYFCASSRGPYEQYFGPGTRLTVT.

The CDR3 here is CASSFRDSRTLNTEAFF. The CDR3 DNA sequence: TGCGCCAGCAGCTTTCGTGACTCCAGGACGTTGAACACTGAAGCTTTCTTT. The chain uses TRBV5-1 and TRBJ1-1; D is unclear. The germline V gene has CDR1 SGHRS and CDR2 YFSETQ. The CDR3 contains 17 residues. V shed 2 bases and J shed 0 bases, with 17 bases lying between them.

This clone was seen once. The chain is built from TRBV28 and TRBJ2-7, with D hard to call. This CDR3 has 13 residues. Between the trimmed V and J ends, which lost 3 bases and 0 bases, there was a span of 6 bases. Germline V CDR1 and CDR2: MDHEN, SYDVKM. CDR3 bases: TGTGCCAGCAGTTTCACGAACTCCTACGAGCAGTACTTC. Translated, it gives CASSFTNSYEQYF.

The CDR3 DNA follows: TGTGCCAGCAGTTTCGAGTCCAGCTCTGGAAACACCATATATTTT. This gives the protein CASSFESSSGNTIYF. V gene TRBV28 combines with J gene TRBJ1-3; no reliable D call. Germline values: CDR1 MDHEN, CDR2 SYDVKM. Between the trimmed V and J ends, which lost 3 bases and 0 bases, there was a span of 9 bases. The CDR3 covers 15 residues.

The chain uses TRBV4-1 and TRBJ1-5; D not certain. The germline V gene encodes CDR1 MGHRA and CDR2 YSYEKL. This CDR3 spans 15 amino acids. CDR3 bases: TGCGCTCCCGGAGAAGGGAGTTATAGCAATCAGCCCCAGCATTTT. Translated, it gives CAPGEGSYSNQPQHF.

This chain connects TRBV6-1 to TRBJ1-3; no definite D call. The V gene's germline CDR1 is MNHNS and CDR2 SASEGT. CDR3 size: 15 residues. Trimming took 0 bases from V and 0 from J, leaving 6 bases between them. The CDR3 sequence: CASSEAGLSGNTIYF. The CDR3 nucleotides read TGTGCCAGCAGTGAAGCGGGCCTCTCTGGAAACACCATATATTTT.

The J gene is TRBJ2-3, the V gene TRBV5-4, with D possibly TRBD2 on 6 matching bases. Germline V gene sequence: CDR1 SGHNT, CDR2 YYREEE (reference sequence). The V end was cut by 1 base, the J end by 8 bases, with 11 bases between. The CDR3 runs 13 residues. CDR3 coding DNA: TGTGCCAGCAGCTTGTCCCAGGGAGGTACGCAGTATTTT. Translation gives CASSLSQGGTQYF.

V and J are TRBV2 and TRBJ2-7; no reliable D call. CDR1 SNHLY and CDR2 FYNNEI come from the germline V gene. CDR3 length: 14 amino acids. Between the trimmed V and J ends, which lost 6 bases and 0 bases, there was a span of 12 bases. Written as DNA, the CDR3 is TGTGCCAGCAGCCCTCGGACGGACTCCTACGAGCAGTACTTC. This encodes CASSPRTDSYEQYF.

This sequence joins TRBV11-2 and TRBJ1-5; TRBD1 matches 7 bases. V was pared by 4 bases and J by 7 bases, with 7 bases of the junction left unmatched. This CDR3 spans 14 amino acids. Per the germline V gene, CDR1 is SGHAT and CDR2 is FQNNGV. As DNA, the CDR3 is TGTGCCAGCAGCTCACAGACAGGGTCACAGCCCCAGCATTTT. It yields the protein CASSSQTGSQPQHF.

The chain has TRBV7-9 and TRBJ2-2, with 7 bases lining up with TRBD1. V was clipped by 5 bases and J by 2 bases; unmatched bases: 17. The CDR3 spans 19 residues. The germline V gene has CDR1 SEHNR and CDR2 FQNEAQ (reference sequence). DNA of the CDR3: TGTGCCAGCAGCCCAAGAGGGACAGTCACCACTCCAAACACCGGGGAGCTGTTTTTT. Encoded protein: CASSPRGTVTTPNTGELFF.

The rearrangement links TRBV5-8 to TRBJ1-6; maybe TRBD1 (5 bases). There are 17 residues in the CDR3. With 1 base removed from V and 10 bases from J, the gap between germline ends came to 21 bases. Germline lookup yields CDR1 SGHTS and CDR2 YDEGEE. In nucleotides, the CDR3 is TGTGCCAGCAGCTTGCGTGCGGGGCTATTGATTGACTCACCCCTCCACTTT. It specifies CASSLRAGLLIDSPLHF.

This clone was counted only a few times. This chain links TRBV10-3 with TRBJ2-3; 11 positions match TRBD2. With V trimmed by 0 bases and J by 4 bases, 3 bases remained unmatched. The germline V gene encodes CDR1 ENHRY and CDR2 SYGVKD. There are 16 residues in the CDR3. DNA for the CDR3: TGTGCCATCAGTGAGTCTAGCGGGAGGGCCCCAGATACGCAGTATTTT. It is translated as CAISESSGRAPDTQYF.

The chain joins TRBV27 to TRBJ1-5; a weak D match, TRBD1 (5 bases). The CDR3 is 17 residues long. Germline lookup yields CDR1 MNHEY and CDR2 SMNVEV (reference sequence). Trimming stripped 5 bases from V and 1 base from J, with 18 bases between. CDR3 in DNA: TGTGCCAGCAGTCCCCGGGGGGATCGGGAGAGCAATCAGCCCCAGCATTTT. This encodes CASSPRGDRESNQPQHF.

The CDR3 sequence is CASSLRQGFDTEAFF. The DNA of the CDR3 is TGTGCCAGCAGCTTGCGTCAGGGTTTCGACACTGAAGCTTTCTTT. The rearrangement uses TRBV5-4 and TRBJ1-1, with TRBD1 as a possible D gene (5 bases). Germline V gene sequence: CDR1 SGHNT, CDR2 YYREEE (reference sequence). This CDR3 spans 15 amino acids. Trimming removed 1 base from V and 3 bases from J, with 13 bases in between.

The gene calls are TRBV7-2 and TRBJ2-7, with 11 bases lining up with TRBD1. This CDR3 spans 15 amino acids. Germline V gene data show CDR1 as SGHTA and CDR2 as FQGNSA. V shed 5 bases and J 5 bases; nucleotides not matched to a gene: 8. For the CDR3, the DNA is TGTGCCAGCAGCCCCCAGGACAGGGGGCTCAACGAGCAGTACTTC. Its translation: CASSPQDRGLNEQYF.

V and J are TRBV6-6 and TRBJ1-4, with 8 positions matching TRBD1. The germline gives CDR1 MNHNY, CDR2 SVGAGI (reference sequence). This CDR3 comprises 14 residues. V lost 6 bases, J lost 7 bases, and 7 bases stayed unmatched. The CDR3 sequence is CASRDRGGGEKLFF. The CDR3 coding sequence is TGTGCCAGCAGAGACAGGGGTGGAGGTGAAAAACTGTTTTTT.

A few counts support this clone. The chain carries TRBV5-1 and TRBJ1-1; a possible D gene is TRBD1 (5 bases). CDR3 length equals 14 residues. V lost 0 bases to trimming and J lost 0 bases, with 6 bases between them. Per the germline V gene, CDR1 is SGHRS and CDR2 is YFSETQ. In DNA, the CDR3 is TGCGCCAGCAGCTTGGGACAGATGAACACTGAAGCTTTCTTT. Its protein is CASSLGQMNTEAFF. The variable domain in full, completed from reference TRBV5-1 and TRBJ1-1, reads KAGVTQTPRYLIKTRGQQVTLSCSPISGHRSVSWYQQTPGQGLQFLFEYFSETQRNKGNFPGRFSGRQFSNSRSEMNVSTLELGDSALYLCASSLGQMNTEAFFGQGTRLTVV.